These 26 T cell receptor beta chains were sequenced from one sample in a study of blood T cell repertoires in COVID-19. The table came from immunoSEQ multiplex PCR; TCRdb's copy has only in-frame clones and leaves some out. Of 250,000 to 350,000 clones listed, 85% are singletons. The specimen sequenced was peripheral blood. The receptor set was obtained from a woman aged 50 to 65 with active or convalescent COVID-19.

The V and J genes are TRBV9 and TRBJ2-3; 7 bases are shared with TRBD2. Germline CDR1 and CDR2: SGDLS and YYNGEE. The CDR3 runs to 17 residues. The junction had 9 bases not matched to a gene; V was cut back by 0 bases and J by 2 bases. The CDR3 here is CASSVGRWDYPTDTQYF. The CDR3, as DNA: TGTGCCAGCAGCGTAGGACGTTGGGACTACCCCACAGATACGCAGTATTTT. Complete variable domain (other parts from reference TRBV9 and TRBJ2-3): DSGVTQTPKHLITATGQRVTLRCSPRSGDLSVYWYQQSLDQGLQFLIQYYNGEERAKGNILERFSAQQFPDLHSELNLSSLELGDSALYFCASSVGRWDYPTDTQYFGPGTRLTVL.

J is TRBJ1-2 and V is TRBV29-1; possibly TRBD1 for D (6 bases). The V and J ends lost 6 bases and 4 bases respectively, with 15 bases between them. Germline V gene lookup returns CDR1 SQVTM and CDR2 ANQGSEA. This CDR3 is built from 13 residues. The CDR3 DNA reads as TGCAGCGTGGTCCAGGGGACACTCTATGGCTACACCTTC. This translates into CSVVQGTLYGYTF.

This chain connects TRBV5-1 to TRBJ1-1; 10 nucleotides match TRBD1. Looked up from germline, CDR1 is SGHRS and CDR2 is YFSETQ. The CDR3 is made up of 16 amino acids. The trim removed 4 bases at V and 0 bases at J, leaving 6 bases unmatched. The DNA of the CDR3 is TGCGCCAGCAGCCTTAGACAGGGGGCCCTGAACACTGAAGCTTTCTTT. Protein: CASSLRQGALNTEAFF.

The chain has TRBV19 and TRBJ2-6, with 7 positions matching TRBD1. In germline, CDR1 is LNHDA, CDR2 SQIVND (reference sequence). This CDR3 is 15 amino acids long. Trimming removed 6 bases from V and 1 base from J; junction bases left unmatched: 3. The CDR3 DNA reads TGTGCCAGTAGGCCACAGGGGTCTGGGGCCAACGTCCTGACTTTC. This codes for CASRPQGSGANVLTF. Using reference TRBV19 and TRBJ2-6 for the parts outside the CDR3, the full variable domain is DGGITQSPKYLFRKEGQNVTLSCEQNLNHDAMYWYRQDPGQGLRLIYYSQIVNDFQKGDIAEGYSVSREKKESFPLTVTSAQKNPTAFYLCASRPQGSGANVLTFGAGSRLTVL.

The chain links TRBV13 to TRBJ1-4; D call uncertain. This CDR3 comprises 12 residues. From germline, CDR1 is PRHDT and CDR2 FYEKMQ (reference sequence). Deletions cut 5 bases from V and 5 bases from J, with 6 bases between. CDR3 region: CASSTRNEKLFF. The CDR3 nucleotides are TGTGCCAGCAGCACAAGAAATGAAAAACTGTTTTTT. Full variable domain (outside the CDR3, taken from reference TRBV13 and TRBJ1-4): AAGVIQSPRHLIKEKRETATLKCYPIPRHDTVYWYQQGPGQDPQFLISFYEKMQSDKGSIPDRFSAQQFSDYHSELNMSSLELGDSALYFCASSTRNEKLFFGSGTQLSVL.

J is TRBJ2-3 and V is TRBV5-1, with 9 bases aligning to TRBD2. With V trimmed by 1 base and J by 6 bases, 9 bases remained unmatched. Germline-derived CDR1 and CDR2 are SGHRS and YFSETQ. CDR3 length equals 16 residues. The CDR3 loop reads CASSLRAGGPSDTQYF. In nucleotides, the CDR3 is TGCGCCAGCAGCTTGCGGGCGGGAGGGCCCTCGGATACGCAGTATTTT.

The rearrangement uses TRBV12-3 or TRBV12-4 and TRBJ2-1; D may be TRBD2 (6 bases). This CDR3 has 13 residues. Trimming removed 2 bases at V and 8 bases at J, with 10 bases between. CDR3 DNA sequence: TGTGCCAGCAGTTTACGACTAGTCGATGAGCAGTTCTTC. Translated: CASSLRLVDEQFF.

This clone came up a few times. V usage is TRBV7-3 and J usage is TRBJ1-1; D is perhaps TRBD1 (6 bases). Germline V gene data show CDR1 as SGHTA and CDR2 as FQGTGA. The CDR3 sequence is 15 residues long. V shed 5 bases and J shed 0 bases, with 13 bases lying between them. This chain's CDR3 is CASSLLGGLNTEAFF. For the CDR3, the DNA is TGTGCCAGCAGCCTCCTGGGGGGGCTGAACACTGAAGCTTTCTTT. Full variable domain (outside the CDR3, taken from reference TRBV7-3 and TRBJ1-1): GAGVSQTPSNKVTEKGKYVELRCDPISGHTALYWYRQSLGQGPEFLIYFQGTGAADDSGLPNDRFFAVRPEGSVSTLKIQRTERGDSAVYLCASSLLGGLNTEAFFGQGTRLTVV.

The CDR3: CASSPGLADYNEQFF. The CDR3 DNA follows: TGTGCCAGCAGCCCAGGACTAGCGGACTACAATGAGCAGTTCTTC. The chain combines TRBV5-6 with TRBJ2-1, with 10 bases lining up with TRBD2. Trimming cost V 4 bases and J 3 bases; bases outside gene matches: 4. Per the germline V gene, CDR1 is SGHDT and CDR2 is YYEEEE. CDR3 length: 15 residues.

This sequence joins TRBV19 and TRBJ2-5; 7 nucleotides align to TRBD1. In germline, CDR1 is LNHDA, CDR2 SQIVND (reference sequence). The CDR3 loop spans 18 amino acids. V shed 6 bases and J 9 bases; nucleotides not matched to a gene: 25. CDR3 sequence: CASSPLTITRQGKLPQYF. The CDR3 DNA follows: TGTGCCAGTAGCCCACTTACGATAACGAGACAGGGAAAATTACCCCAGTACTTC.

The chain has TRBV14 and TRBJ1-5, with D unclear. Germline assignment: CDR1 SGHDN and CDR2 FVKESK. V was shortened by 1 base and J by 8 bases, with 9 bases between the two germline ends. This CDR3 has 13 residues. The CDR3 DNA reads TGTGCCAGCAGCCAAGGTGGGCGGGAGCCCCAGCATTTT. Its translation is CASSQGGREPQHF.

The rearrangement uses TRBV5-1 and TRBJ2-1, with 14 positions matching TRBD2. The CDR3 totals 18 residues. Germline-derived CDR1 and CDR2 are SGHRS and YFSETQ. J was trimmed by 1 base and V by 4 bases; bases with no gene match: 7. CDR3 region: CASSPGTSGSSSYNEQFF. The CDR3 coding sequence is TGCGCCAGCAGCCCTGGGACTAGCGGGAGCTCGTCCTACAATGAGCAGTTCTTC.

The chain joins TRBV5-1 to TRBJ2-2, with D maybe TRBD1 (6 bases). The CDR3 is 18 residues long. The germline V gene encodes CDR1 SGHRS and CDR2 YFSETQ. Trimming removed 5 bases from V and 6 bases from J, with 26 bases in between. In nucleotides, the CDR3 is TGCGCCAGCAGACGGGTGGCCGTCCGGACAGTACTACCCGGGGAGCTGTTTTTT. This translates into CASRRVAVRTVLPGELFF.

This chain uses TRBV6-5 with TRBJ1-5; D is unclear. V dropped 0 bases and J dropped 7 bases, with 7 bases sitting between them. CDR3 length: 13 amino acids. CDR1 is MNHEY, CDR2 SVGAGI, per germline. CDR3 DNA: TGTGCCAGCAGTTACTCCCGGGTACAGCCCCAGCATTTT. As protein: CASSYSRVQPQHF.

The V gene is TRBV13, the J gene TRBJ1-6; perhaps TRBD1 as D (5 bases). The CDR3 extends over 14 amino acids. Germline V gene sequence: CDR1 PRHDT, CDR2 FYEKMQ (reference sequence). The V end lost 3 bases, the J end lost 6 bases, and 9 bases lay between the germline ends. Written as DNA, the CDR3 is TGTGCCAGCAGCTTCAAGGGGCCTAATTCACCCCTCCACTTT. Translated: CASSFKGPNSPLHF.

The CDR3 reads CAWRTQGGTEAFF. The CDR3 nucleotides read TGTGCCTGGAGGACCCAGGGGGGCACTGAAGCTTTCTTT. This chain joins TRBV30 and TRBJ1-1; 7 positions agree with TRBD1. V gave up 3 bases and J gave up 4 bases; unmatched junction bases: 5. CDR1 is GTSNPN and CDR2 is SVGIG in the germline V gene (reference sequence). The CDR3 is 13 amino acids.

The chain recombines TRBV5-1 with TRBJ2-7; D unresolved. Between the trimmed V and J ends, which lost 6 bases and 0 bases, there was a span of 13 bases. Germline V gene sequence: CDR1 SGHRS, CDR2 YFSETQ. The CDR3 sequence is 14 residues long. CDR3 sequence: CASTLSESSYEQYF. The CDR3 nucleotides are TGCGCCAGCACCCTGAGCGAGAGCTCCTACGAGCAGTACTTC.

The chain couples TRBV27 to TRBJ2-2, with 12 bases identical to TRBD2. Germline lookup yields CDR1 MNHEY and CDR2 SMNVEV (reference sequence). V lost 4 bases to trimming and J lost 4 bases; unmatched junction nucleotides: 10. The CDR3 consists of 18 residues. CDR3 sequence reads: CASSSLLAGGPGTGELFF. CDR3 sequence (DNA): TGTGCCAGCAGTTCCCTCCTAGCGGGAGGGCCTGGCACCGGGGAGCTGTTTTTT.

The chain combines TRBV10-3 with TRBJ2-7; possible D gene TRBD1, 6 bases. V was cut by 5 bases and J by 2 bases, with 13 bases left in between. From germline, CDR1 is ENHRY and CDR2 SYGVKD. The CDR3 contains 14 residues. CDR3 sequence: CAISKTGQTYEQYF. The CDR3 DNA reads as TGTGCCATCAGTAAGACCGGACAGACCTACGAGCAGTACTTC.

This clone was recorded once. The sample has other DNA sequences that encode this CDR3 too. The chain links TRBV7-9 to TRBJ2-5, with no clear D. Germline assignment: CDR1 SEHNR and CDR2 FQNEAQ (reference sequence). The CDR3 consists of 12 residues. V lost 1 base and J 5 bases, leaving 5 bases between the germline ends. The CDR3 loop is CASSLVAETQYF. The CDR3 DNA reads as TGTGCCAGCAGCTTAGTTGCGGAGACCCAGTACTTC.

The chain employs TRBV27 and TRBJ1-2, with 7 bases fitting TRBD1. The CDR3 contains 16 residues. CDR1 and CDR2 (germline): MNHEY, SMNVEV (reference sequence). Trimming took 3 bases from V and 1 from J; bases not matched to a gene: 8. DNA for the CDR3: TGTGCCAGCAGTTTTAACACAGGGGTGGGTAACTATGGCTACACCTTC. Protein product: CASSFNTGVGNYGYTF.

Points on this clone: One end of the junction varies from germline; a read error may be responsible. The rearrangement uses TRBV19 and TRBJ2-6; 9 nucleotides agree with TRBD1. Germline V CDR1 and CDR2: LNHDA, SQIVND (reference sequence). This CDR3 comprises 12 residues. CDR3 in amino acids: CGTGYGANVLTF. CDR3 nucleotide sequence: TGCGGGACAGGGTATGGGGCCAACGTCCTGACTTTC. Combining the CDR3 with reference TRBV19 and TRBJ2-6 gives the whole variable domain DGGITQSPKYLFRKEGQNVTLSCEQNLNHDAMYWYRQDPGQGLRLIYYSQIVNDFQKGDIAEGYSVSREKKESFPLTVTSAQKNPTAFYLCGTGYGANVLTFGAGSRLTVL.

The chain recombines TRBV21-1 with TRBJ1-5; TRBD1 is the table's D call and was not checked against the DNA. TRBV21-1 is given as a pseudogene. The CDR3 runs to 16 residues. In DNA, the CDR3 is TGTGCCAGCAGCCCTCCGGGACACTATAGCAATCAGCCCCAGCATTTT. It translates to CASSPPGHYSNQPQHF.

The CDR3 nucleotides are TGTGCCAGCCGGCTGGGAGTGGCTGAAAAACTGTTTTTT. Its translation: CASRLGVAEKLFF. The chain joins TRBV2 to TRBJ1-4; D gene unclear. The CDR3 is made up of 13 amino acids. Per the germline V gene, CDR1 is SNHLY and CDR2 is FYNNEI. V was shortened by 8 bases and J by 7 bases, with 14 bases between the two germline ends.

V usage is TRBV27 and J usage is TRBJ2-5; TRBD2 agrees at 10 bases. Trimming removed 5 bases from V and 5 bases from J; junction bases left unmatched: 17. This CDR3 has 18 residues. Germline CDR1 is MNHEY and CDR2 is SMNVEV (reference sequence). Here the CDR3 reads CASSPRGRSGRARETQYF. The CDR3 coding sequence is TGTGCCAGCAGTCCGCGTGGAAGAAGCGGGAGGGCCAGGGAGACCCAGTACTTC.

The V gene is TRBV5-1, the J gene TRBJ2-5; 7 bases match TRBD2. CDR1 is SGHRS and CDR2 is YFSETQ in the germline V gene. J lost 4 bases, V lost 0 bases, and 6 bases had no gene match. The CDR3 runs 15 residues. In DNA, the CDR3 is TGCGCCAGCAGCTTGGACGGGAGGTCGGGAGAGACCCAGTACTTC. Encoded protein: CASSLDGRSGETQYF.